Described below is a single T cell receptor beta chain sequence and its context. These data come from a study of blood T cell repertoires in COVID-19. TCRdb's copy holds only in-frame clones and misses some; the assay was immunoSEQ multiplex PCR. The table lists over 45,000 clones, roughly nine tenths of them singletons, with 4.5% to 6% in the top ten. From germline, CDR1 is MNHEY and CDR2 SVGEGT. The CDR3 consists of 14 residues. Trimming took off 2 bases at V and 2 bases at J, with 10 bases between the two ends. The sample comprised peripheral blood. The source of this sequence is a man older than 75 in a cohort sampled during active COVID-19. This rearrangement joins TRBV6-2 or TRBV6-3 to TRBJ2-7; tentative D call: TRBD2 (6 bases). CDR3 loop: CASSYGGEPYEQYF. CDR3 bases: TGTGCCAGCAGTTACGGCGGGGAGCCCTACGAGCAGTACTTC.